This T cell receptor (beta chain) was observed in a study of blood T cell repertoires in COVID-19. Looking at the study overall: From the United States, Italy and Spain came samples of acute and convalescent COVID-19. T cells, B-cell-depleted T cells, or PBMCs provided the cDNA or gDNA that served as material.

As handled by the study authors: Amplification of reference gene primers was used by the study to estimate nucleated cell counts. The repertoire was sequenced with immunoSEQ multiplex PCR; TCRdb's copy has only in-frame clones and lacks some. V, J and clone size were drawn from that table, and D and trimming were deduced from the DNA. The profile shows about 95,000 clones, around nine tenths of them singletons. The V end lost 2 bases, the J end lost 5 bases, and 10 bases lay between the germline ends. Germline loops: CDR1 SEHNR, CDR2 FQNEAQ (reference sequence). The CDR3 length is 14 residues. The source material was peripheral blood. This TCR was sampled from a woman aged 50 to 65 in a cohort sampled during active COVID-19. The chain combines TRBV7-9 with TRBJ2-1; maybe TRBD1 (6 bases). The CDR3 DNA is TGTGCCAGCAGCTTATTACAGGGAGACAATGAGCAGTTCTTC. Amino acid sequence: CASSLLQGDNEQFF.